Below, 14 T cell receptor beta chains from the same sample are listed, as sequenced in a study of Graves' ophthalmopathy and Graves' hyperthyroidism. Scientists amplified the TCR beta CDR3 regions from RNA transcripts. RT-PCR with HTBI primers came first, then second-round multiplex PCR. One entry per CDR3 protein, called by TCRdb with MiXCR from the multiplex PCR reads. The table has hundreds of thousands of distinct CDR3 sequences, roughly 20% seen once. Sequencing input: peripheral blood. The receptor set was obtained from a woman aged 18-30 years with stable Graves' hyperthyroidism.

The table lists this clonotype with a few counts. The chain links TRBV6-5 to TRBJ2-5; perhaps TRBD1 as D (5 bases). Germline V lookup: CDR1 MNHEY, CDR2 SVGAGI. The length of the CDR3 is 14 residues. Trimming took 2 bases from V and 1 from J, leaving 8 bases between them. CDR3 DNA sequence: TGTGCCAGCAGTTACGACAGAAGCCAAGAGACCCAGTACTTC. This encodes CASSYDRSQETQYF.

This chain uses TRBV19 with TRBJ1-1; D unresolved. In germline, CDR1 is LNHDA, CDR2 SQIVND (reference sequence). V shed 7 bases and J shed 1 base, with 10 bases lying between them. This CDR3 comprises 13 residues. The CDR3 here is CASTFGKNTEAFF. The CDR3 bases are TGTGCCAGTACTTTTGGGAAGAACACTGAAGCTTTCTTT. Filled out from reference TRBV19 and TRBJ1-1, the complete variable domain reads DGGITQSPKYLFRKEGQNVTLSCEQNLNHDAMYWYRQDPGQGLRLIYYSQIVNDFQKGDIAEGYSVSREKKESFPLTVTSAQKNPTAFYLCASTFGKNTEAFFGQGTRLTVV.

Many counts were recorded for this clonotype. The chain combines TRBV15 with TRBJ1-1; 8 nucleotides line up with TRBD1. V gave up 5 bases and J gave up 5 bases; unmatched junction bases: 7. Germline V gene lookup returns CDR1 LNHNV and CDR2 YYDKDF (reference sequence). The CDR3 has 14 amino acids. CDR3 DNA sequence: TGTGCCACCAGCGGACGGACAGGGAGAACTGAAGCTTTCTTT. This translates into CATSGRTGRTEAFF.

V gene TRBV30 combines with J gene TRBJ2-7, with 7 bases that match TRBD1. CDR3 length: 12 residues. The trim removed 1 base at V and 8 bases at J, leaving 5 bases unmatched. The germline V gene encodes CDR1 GTSNPN and CDR2 SVGIG (reference sequence). As DNA, the CDR3 is TGTGCCTGGAGTGGGGGACAGCAAAAGCAGTACTTC. Its protein product is CAWSGGQQKQYF.

At least ten counts were recorded for this clonotype. This chain uses TRBV11-2 with TRBJ2-7; D is unclear. Germline CDR1 is SGHAT and CDR2 is FQNNGV. This CDR3 is built from 16 residues. The V and J ends lost 2 bases and 2 bases respectively, with 16 bases between them. The DNA for the CDR3 is TGTGCCAGCAGCTTAAATTCCGGACGGACGCCCTACGAGCAGTACTTC. Encoded protein: CASSLNSGRTPYEQYF. The full variable domain, its missing parts supplied by reference TRBV11-2 and TRBJ2-7, is EAGVAQSPRYKIIEKRQSVAFWCNPISGHATLYWYQQILGQGPKLLIQFQNNGVVDDSQLPKDRFSAERLKGVDSTLKIQPAKLEDSAVYLCASSLNSGRTPYEQYFGPGTRLTVT.

The chain couples TRBV19 to TRBJ1-2; TRBD1 matches at 7 bases. CDR1 and CDR2 (germline): LNHDA, SQIVND (reference sequence). The V and J ends lost 3 bases and 0 bases, in that order; junction bases with no gene match: 7. The CDR3 consists of 16 residues. The CDR3 is CASSIPDREANYGYTF. CDR3 bases: TGTGCCAGTAGTATTCCCGACAGGGAAGCTAACTATGGCTACACCTTC. The whole variable domain, remainder taken from reference TRBV19 and TRBJ1-2, is DGGITQSPKYLFRKEGQNVTLSCEQNLNHDAMYWYRQDPGQGLRLIYYSQIVNDFQKGDIAEGYSVSREKKESFPLTVTSAQKNPTAFYLCASSIPDREANYGYTFGSGTRLTVV.

In the case of this clonotype: Being one base from a much bigger clone, this may be a read error. The conserved phenylalanine or tryptophan normally closing the CDR3 is absent here, so this likely arose from a read error. The rearrangement joins TRBV5-1 to TRBJ1-1; tentative D call: TRBD1 (5 bases). The CDR3 consists of 13 residues. The V gene lost 1 base and the J gene lost 5 bases, with 9 bases spanning the gap. Germline CDR1 reads SGHRS; CDR2 reads YFSETQ. This chain's CDR3 is CASSLWGGTEAFL. Written as DNA, the CDR3 is TGCGCCAGCAGCTTGTGGGGCGGGACTGAAGCTTTCCTT.

CDR3 sequence reads: CSAIPLAGVETQYF. The CDR3, as DNA: TGCAGTGCTATCCCTCTAGCGGGAGTAGAGACCCAGTACTTC. J is TRBJ2-5 and V is TRBV20-1, with 10 bases fitting TRBD2. This CDR3 has 14 residues. From germline, CDR1 is DFQATT and CDR2 SNEGSKA (reference sequence). V was pared by 4 bases and J by 4 bases, with 6 bases of the junction left unmatched.

This clonotype was counted ten times or more. The chain links TRBV28 to TRBJ1-1; no firm D call. V was shortened by 5 bases and J by 3 bases, with 16 bases between the two germline ends. The CDR3 totals 15 residues. Per germline, CDR1 MDHEN and CDR2 SYDVKM. The CDR3 coding sequence is TGTGCCAGCAGTACGGAGATGAGGTGGGACACTGAAGCTTTCTTT. It codes for CASSTEMRWDTEAFF.

This clonotype was counted at least ten times. The chain has TRBV13 and TRBJ1-2; 8 bases match TRBD1. The CDR3 is 14 residues long. Trimming cost V 5 bases and J 6 bases; bases outside gene matches: 8. Per the germline V gene, CDR1 is PRHDT and CDR2 is FYEKMQ (reference sequence). This CDR3 reads CASSQGQGAHGYTF. The DNA for the CDR3 is TGTGCCAGCAGCCAAGGACAGGGAGCGCATGGCTACACCTTC. Supplemented by reference TRBV13 and TRBJ1-2, the full variable domain reads AAGVIQSPRHLIKEKRETATLKCYPIPRHDTVYWYQQGPGQDPQFLISFYEKMQSDKGSIPDRFSAQQFSDYHSELNMSSLELGDSALYFCASSQGQGAHGYTFGSGTRLTVV.

At least ten counts were recorded for this clonotype. The V call is TRBV7-2, the J call TRBJ2-5; tentatively, D is TRBD2 (6 bases). Germline values: CDR1 SGHTA, CDR2 FQGNSA. V lost 1 base, J lost 4 bases, and 13 bases lay in between. The CDR3 loop spans 15 amino acids. The CDR3 loop is CASSLDGGGLETQYF. The CDR3 DNA sequence: TGTGCCAGCAGCTTAGATGGAGGAGGGCTAGAGACCCAGTACTTC.

This clonotype was seen ten or more times. This chain connects TRBV29-1 to TRBJ1-1; D call uncertain. Germline lookup yields CDR1 SQVTM and CDR2 ANQGSEA. V was pared by 7 bases and J by 2 bases, with 14 bases between. This CDR3 spans 13 amino acids. CDR3 amino acids: CSAAERFNTEAFF. In DNA, the CDR3 is TGCAGCGCGGCAGAGAGGTTCAACACTGAAGCTTTCTTT.

This clonotype was seen ten or more times. This chain joins TRBV20-1 and TRBJ2-5; no clear D gene. Trimming shortened V by 1 base and J by 1 base, and 7 bases separated the two germline ends. The CDR3 is 13 amino acids. Germline V gene sequence: CDR1 DFQATT, CDR2 SNEGSKA (reference sequence). DNA of the CDR3: TGCAGTGCTAGAGTCGGTAGCCAAGAGACCCAGTACTTC. It translates to CSARVGSQETQYF.

This clonotype was seen repeatedly, ten times or more. The rearrangement links TRBV7-9 to TRBJ2-5; 9 positions agree with TRBD2. With 2 bases clipped from V and 0 bases from J, the junction kept 7 bases outside the gene matches. CDR3 size: 17 residues. Germline V gene data show CDR1 as SEHNR and CDR2 as FQNEAQ (reference sequence). The CDR3 region is CASSLRLAGRYQETQYF. The CDR3 DNA is TGTGCCAGCAGCTTACGGCTAGCGGGGCGGTACCAAGAGACCCAGTACTTC.